Listed below are T cell receptor beta chains from one sample, sequenced in a study of radiotherapy plus CTLA-4 blockade in lung cancer. Repertoires were generated with immunoSEQ multiplex PCR, while TCRdb's copy carries only in-frame clones and drops some. The profile covers some 51,000 clones, with approximately 80% appearing a single time and around 2.5% taken by the ten largest. The source material was peripheral blood, sampled from a patient treated with radiotherapy plus ipilimumab. The receptors come from a human donor with non-small cell lung cancer whose response to radiotherapy plus ipilimumab could not be evaluated. Both conserved end residues are part of each CDR3. The order of the fields is V gene, clone size, J gene, D gene, CDR3 protein, CDR3 DNA. D genes are given only for firm matches. Clone size appears in some rows only: once, few, many, or a class for an expanded clone.

v_gene: TRBV11-3
abundance: few
j_gene: TRBJ2-1
d_gene: -
CDR3aa: CASSLAGTYYNEQFF
CDR3nt: TGTGCCAGCAGCTTAGCGGGGACATACTACAATGAGCAGTTCTTC

v_gene: TRBV4-3
abundance: -
j_gene: TRBJ1-1
d_gene: TRBD1
CDR3aa: CASSQDQGGRNTEAFF
CDR3nt: TGCGCCAGCAGCCAAGATCAAGGGGGCCGGAACACTGAAGCTTTCTTT

v_gene: TRBV7-8
abundance: once
j_gene: TRBJ1-3
d_gene: -
CDR3aa: CASSFSRGGLGNTIYF
CDR3nt: TGTGCCAGCAGCTTCTCCCGGGGGGGATTAGGAAACACCATATATTTT

v_gene: TRBV6-6
abundance: -
j_gene: TRBJ2-7
d_gene: -
CDR3aa: CASSLDGLYEQYF
CDR3nt: TGTGCCAGCAGCTTGGACGGACTTTACGAGCAGTACTTC

v_gene: TRBV5-1
abundance: -
j_gene: TRBJ2-3
d_gene: -
CDR3aa: CASSFGQGWTDTQYF
CDR3nt: TGCGCCAGCAGCTTCGGGCAGGGTTGGACAGATACGCAGTATTTT

v_gene: TRBV29-1
abundance: -
j_gene: TRBJ1-2
d_gene: TRBD1
CDR3aa: CSVGQGTGNYGYTF
CDR3nt: TGCAGCGTAGGGCAAGGGACAGGGAACTATGGCTACACCTTC

v_gene: TRBV4-3
abundance: few
j_gene: TRBJ2-2
d_gene: TRBD1
CDR3aa: CASSQFQGDGELFF
CDR3nt: TGCGCCAGCAGCCAGTTTCAGGGGGACGGGGAGCTGTTTTTT

v_gene: TRBV30
abundance: -
j_gene: TRBJ2-7
d_gene: -
CDR3aa: CAWSRRPVSYEQYF
CDR3nt: TGTGCCTGGAGTAGGCGGCCGGTGTCCTACGAGCAGTACTTC

v_gene: TRBV6-6
abundance: few
j_gene: TRBJ1-3
d_gene: -
CDR3aa: CASSFTPGSSGNTIYF
CDR3nt: TGTGCCAGCAGTTTCACTCCGGGGAGCTCTGGAAACACCATATATTTT

v_gene: TRBV19
abundance: few
j_gene: TRBJ2-5
d_gene: TRBD1
CDR3aa: CASSRDRRETQYF
CDR3nt: TGTGCCAGTAGTAGGGACAGGCGAGAGACCCAGTACTTC